This T cell receptor (beta chain) was recorded in a study of OX40 agonist ivuxolimab in advanced cancers. Overall study findings and caveats: Nonresponders, in some cases, also had low normalized T-cell clonal expansion.

Sampling of blood occurred at baseline, cycle 4 day 1, and cycle 7 day 1. This CDR3 region has 19 residues. From germline, CDR1 is SGDLS and CDR2 YYNGEE. V was pared by 0 bases and J by 4 bases, with 23 bases between. TCRdb keeps only in-frame clones here, not all; method: immunoSEQ multiplex PCR. There are about 75,000 clones in the sample; 90% occur only once, and about 0.4% lies in the top ten. Note on this clone: Its matching antigen is unknown.

The clonotype comes from an adult with an advanced solid tumor such as melanoma, head and neck, liver or kidney cancer. Here the sequenced sample was CD4+ or CD8+ T cells sorted from blood, taken in a trial of the OX40 agonist ivuxolimab. The chain couples TRBV9 to TRBJ2-1; the D gene is possibly TRBD1 (8 bases). The CDR3 sequence is CASSVVGTGLGGSYNEQFF. The CDR3 nucleotides are TGTGCCAGCAGCGTAGTAGGGACAGGCTTGGGGGGGTCTTACAATGAGCAGTTCTTC.